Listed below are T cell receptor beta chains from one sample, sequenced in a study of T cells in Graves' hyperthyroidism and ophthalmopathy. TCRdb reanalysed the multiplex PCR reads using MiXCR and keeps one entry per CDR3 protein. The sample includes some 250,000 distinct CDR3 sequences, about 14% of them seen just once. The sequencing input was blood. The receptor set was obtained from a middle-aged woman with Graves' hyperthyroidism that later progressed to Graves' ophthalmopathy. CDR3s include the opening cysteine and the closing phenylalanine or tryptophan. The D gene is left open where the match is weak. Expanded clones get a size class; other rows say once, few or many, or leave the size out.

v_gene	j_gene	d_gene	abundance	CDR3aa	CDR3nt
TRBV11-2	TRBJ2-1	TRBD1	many	CASSARDRGRNEQFF	TGTGCCAGCAGCGCCCGGGACAGGGGAAGAAATGAGCAGTTCTTC
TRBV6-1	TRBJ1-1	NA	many	CASSRMNTVSRWNTEAFF	TGTGCCAGCAGTAGAATGAACACCGTTTCTAGATGGAACACTGAAGCTTTCTTT
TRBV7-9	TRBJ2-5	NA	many	CASSFGHPGTQYF	TGTGCCAGCAGCTTTGGACACCCGGGGACCCAGTACTTC
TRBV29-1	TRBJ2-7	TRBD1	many	CSVVMGTGLYEQYF	TGCAGCGTTGTGATGGGGACAGGCCTATATGAGCAGTACTTC
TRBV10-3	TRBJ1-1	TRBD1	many	CAITRDRNTEAFF	TGTGCCATCACCCGGGACAGGAACACTGAAGCTTTCTTT
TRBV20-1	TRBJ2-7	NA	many	CSATGESSYEQYF	TGCAGTGCCACCGGGGAGAGCTCCTACGAGCAGTACTTC
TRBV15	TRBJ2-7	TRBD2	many	CATSRLAGAAYEQYF	TGTGCCACCAGCAGGCTAGCGGGGGCGGCCTACGAGCAGTACTTC
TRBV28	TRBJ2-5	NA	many	CASSFQQGRQETQYF	TGTGCCAGCAGTTTCCAGCAGGGAAGGCAAGAGACCCAGTACTTC
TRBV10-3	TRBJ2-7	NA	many	CAISGSSYEQYF	TGTGCCATCAGTGGTAGCTCCTACGAGCAGTACTTC
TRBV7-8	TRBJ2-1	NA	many	CASSPRWEYNEQFF	TGTGCCAGCAGCCCCAGATGGGAGTACAATGAGCAGTTCTTC
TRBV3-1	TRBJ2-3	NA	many	CASTQGVVSLSTDTQYF	TGTGCCAGCACCCAAGGGGTGGTCAGCCTCTCCACAGATACGCAGTATTTT
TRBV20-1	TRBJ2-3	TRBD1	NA	CSARPGTGGVPGHRYTDTQYF	TGCAGTGCTAGACCCGGGACAGGGGGCGTTCCGGGACACCGCTACACAGATACGCAGTATTTT
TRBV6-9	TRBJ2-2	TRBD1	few	CASRTGNGELFF	TGTGCCAGCCGGACAGGGAACGGGGAGCTGTTTTTT
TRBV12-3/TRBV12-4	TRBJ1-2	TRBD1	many	CASSLLDRIDGYTF	TGTGCCAGCAGTTTACTGGACAGGATCGATGGCTACACCTTC
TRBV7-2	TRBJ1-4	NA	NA	CASTPGEGANEKLFF	TGTGCCAGCACCCCCGGGGAGGGGGCTAATGAAAAACTGTTTTTT